This TCR beta chain appears in the sequencing data of a study of blood T cell repertoires in COVID-19. Study-wide background: Both acute and convalescent COVID-19 samples were obtained from the United States, Italy and Spain. Sources were T cells, B-cell-depleted T cells, or PBMCs; the material itself was cDNA or gDNA.

Methods used by the authors: Reference gene primer amplification in the assay estimated nucleated cell counts. TCRdb keeps only in-frame clones here, not all; method: immunoSEQ multiplex PCR. V, J and clone size reflect that table, while D and trimming were determined from the DNA. This sample carries tens of thousands of clones, 75% to 95% of them seen once, and the ten largest clones take approximately 14%. V was trimmed by 2 bases and J by 9 bases, leaving 14 bases between them. Germline assignment: CDR1 LGHDT and CDR2 YNNKEL (reference sequence). The CDR3 is 13 amino acids. The chain is built from TRBV3-1 (or the pseudogene TRBV3-2) and TRBJ2-7, with D possibly matching TRBD1 (6 bases). Sample: peripheral blood. This sequence originates from a human donor with active COVID-19. The donor label of this sample is uncertain. The CDR3 bases are TGTGCCAGCAGCCAACAGGGGCCCCAACGGCAGTACTTC. It codes for CASSQQGPQRQYF.